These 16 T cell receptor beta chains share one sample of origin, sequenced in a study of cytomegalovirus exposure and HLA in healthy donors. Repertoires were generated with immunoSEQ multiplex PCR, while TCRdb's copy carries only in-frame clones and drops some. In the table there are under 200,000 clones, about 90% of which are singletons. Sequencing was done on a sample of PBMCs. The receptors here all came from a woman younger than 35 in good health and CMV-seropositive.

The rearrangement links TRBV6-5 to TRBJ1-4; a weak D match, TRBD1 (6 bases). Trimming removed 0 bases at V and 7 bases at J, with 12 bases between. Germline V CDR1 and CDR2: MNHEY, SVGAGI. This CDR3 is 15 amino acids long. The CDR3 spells CASSYSIRGGEKLFF. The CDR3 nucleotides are TGTGCCAGCAGTTACTCGATCAGGGGTGGTGAAAAACTGTTTTTT.

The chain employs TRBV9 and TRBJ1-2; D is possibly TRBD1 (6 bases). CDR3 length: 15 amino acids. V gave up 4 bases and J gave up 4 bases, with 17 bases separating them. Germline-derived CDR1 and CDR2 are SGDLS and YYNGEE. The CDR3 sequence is CASSPRDTQLYGYTF. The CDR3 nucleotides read TGTGCCAGCAGCCCTAGGGACACCCAACTCTATGGCTACACCTTC.

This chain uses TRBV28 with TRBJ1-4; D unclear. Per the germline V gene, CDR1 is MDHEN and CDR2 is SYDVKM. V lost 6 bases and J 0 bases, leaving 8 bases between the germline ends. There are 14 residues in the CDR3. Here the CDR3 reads CASREIATNEKLFF. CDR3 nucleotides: TGTGCCAGCAGGGAGATTGCAACTAATGAAAAACTGTTTTTT. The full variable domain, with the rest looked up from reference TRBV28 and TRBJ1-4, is DVKVTQSSRYLVKRTGEKVFLECVQDMDHENMFWYRQDPGLGLRLIYFSYDVKMKEKGDIPEGYSVSREKKERFSLILESASTNQTSMYLCASREIATNEKLFFGSGTQLSVL.

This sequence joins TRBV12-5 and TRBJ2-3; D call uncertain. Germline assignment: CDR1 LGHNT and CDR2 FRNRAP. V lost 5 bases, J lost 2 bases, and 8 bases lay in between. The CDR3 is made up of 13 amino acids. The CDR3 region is CASGPPFTDTQYF. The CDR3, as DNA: TGTGCTAGTGGTCCCCCGTTCACAGATACGCAGTATTTT.

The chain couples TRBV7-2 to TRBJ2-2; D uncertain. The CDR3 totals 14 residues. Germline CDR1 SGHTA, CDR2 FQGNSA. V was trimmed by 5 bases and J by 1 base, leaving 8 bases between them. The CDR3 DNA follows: TGTGCCAGCAGCCGCTACAGGAACACCGGGGAGCTGTTTTTT. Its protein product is CASSRYRNTGELFF.

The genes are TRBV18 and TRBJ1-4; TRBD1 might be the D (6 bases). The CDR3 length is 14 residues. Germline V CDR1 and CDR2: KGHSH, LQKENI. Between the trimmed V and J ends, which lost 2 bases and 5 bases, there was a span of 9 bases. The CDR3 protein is CASSPRQENEKLFF. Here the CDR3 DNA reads TGTGCCAGCTCACCAAGACAGGAAAATGAAAAACTGTTTTTT. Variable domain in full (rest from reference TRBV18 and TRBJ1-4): NAGVMQNPRHLVRRRGQEARLRCSPMKGHSHVYWYRQLPEEGLKFMVYLQKENIIDESGMPKERFSAEFPKEGPSILRIQQVVRGDSAAYFCASSPRQENEKLFFGSGTQLSVL.

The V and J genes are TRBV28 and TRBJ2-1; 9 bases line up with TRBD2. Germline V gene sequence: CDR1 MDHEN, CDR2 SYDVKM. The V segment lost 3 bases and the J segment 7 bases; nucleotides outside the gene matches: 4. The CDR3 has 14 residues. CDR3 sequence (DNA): TGTGCCAGCAGTTTTAGTAGCGGGAGTAATGAGCAGTTCTTC. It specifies CASSFSSGSNEQFF.

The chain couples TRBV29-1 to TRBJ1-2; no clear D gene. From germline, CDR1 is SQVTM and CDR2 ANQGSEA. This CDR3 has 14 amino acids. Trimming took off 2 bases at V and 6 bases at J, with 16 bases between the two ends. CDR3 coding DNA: TGCAGCGTTGAATACGAAGGAGACGTCGATGGCTACACCTTC. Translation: CSVEYEGDVDGYTF.

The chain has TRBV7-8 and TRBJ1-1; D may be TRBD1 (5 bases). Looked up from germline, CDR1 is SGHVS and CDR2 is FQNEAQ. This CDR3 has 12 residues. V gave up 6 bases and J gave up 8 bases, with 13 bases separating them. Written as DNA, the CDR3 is TGTGCCAGCAGTCCAGGGAGGCCAGAAGCTTTCTTT. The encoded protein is CASSPGRPEAFF.

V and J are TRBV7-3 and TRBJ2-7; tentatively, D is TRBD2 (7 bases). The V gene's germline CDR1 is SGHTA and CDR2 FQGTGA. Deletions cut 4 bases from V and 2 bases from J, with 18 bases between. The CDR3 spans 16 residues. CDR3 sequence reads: CASSSGLAEGAYEQYF. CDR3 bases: TGTGCCAGCAGCTCCGGTCTAGCGGAGGGGGCCTACGAGCAGTACTTC.

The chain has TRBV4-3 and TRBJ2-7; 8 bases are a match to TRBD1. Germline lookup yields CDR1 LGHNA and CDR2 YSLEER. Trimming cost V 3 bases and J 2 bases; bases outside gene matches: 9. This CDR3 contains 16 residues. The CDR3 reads CASSQDRQGLTYEQYF. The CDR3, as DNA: TGCGCCAGCAGCCAGGACCGACAGGGGTTAACCTACGAGCAGTACTTC.

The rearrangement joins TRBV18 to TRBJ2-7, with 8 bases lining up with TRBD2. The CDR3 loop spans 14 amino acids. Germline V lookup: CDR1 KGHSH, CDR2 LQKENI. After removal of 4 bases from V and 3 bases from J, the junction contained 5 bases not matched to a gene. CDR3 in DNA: TGTGCCAGCTCACGGGGACTAGAGTTCTACGAGCAGTACTTC. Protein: CASSRGLEFYEQYF.

CDR3 protein: CASSSYRGFGYEQYF. Here the CDR3 DNA reads TGTGCCAGCAGTTCCTACAGGGGATTCGGCTACGAGCAGTACTTC. J is TRBJ2-7 and V is TRBV6-5; 7 nucleotides line up with TRBD1. The germline CDR1 and CDR2 sequences are MNHEY and SVGAGI. With 4 bases clipped from V and 3 bases from J, the junction kept 9 bases outside the gene matches. The length of the CDR3 is 15 residues.

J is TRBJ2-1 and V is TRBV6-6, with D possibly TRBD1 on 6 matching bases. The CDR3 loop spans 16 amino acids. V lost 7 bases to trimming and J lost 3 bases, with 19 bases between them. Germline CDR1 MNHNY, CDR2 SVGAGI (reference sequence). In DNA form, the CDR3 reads TGTGCCAGCACCGAAGGGGCAGGGGCCCTCTACAATGAGCAGTTCTTC. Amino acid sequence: CASTEGAGALYNEQFF.

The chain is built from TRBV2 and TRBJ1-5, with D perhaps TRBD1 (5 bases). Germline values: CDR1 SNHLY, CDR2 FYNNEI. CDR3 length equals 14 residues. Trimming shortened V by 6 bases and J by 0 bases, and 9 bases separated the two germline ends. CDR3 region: CASSDSYSNQPQHF. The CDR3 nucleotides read TGTGCCAGCAGCGACAGCTATAGCAATCAGCCCCAGCATTTT. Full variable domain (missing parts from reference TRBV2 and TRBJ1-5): EPEVTQTPSHQVTQMGQEVILRCVPISNHLYFYWYRQILGQKVEFLVSFYNNEISEKSEIFDDQFSVERPDGSNFTLKIRSTKLEDSAMYFCASSDSYSNQPQHFGDGTRLSIL.

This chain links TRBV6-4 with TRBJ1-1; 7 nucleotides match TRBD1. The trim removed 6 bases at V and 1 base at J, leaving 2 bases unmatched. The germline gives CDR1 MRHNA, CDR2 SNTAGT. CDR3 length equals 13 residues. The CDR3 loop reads CASSTGANTEAFF. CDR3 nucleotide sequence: TGTGCCAGCAGCACAGGGGCGAACACTGAAGCTTTCTTT.